This TCR beta chain was obtained from a study of T cell responses to AZD1222 COVID-19 vaccine. Notes on the study in general: Scientists sampled the repertoires only once the peak T cell response had passed. Spike-wide vaccine-associated CD4 TCRs dominated at 160-218 and 743-854.

Per germline, CDR1 LNHDA and CDR2 SQIVND (reference sequence). The CDR3 extends over 19 amino acids. Trimming took off 1 base at V and 0 bases at J, with 18 bases between the two ends. Data came from immunoSEQ multiplex PCR; TCRdb stores just in-frame clones and leaves some out. This repertoire shows 60,000 to 85,000 clones, more than 75% found once; its top ten account for 4.8%. A remark on this clone: Antigen specificity is unknown.

The clonotype comes from an adult who received the MenACWY meningococcal vaccine as a control. The chain recombines TRBV19 with TRBJ2-2, with TRBD1 as a possible D gene (6 bases). The specimen was peripheral blood, collected 28 days after the second dose of the MenACWY control vaccine. In DNA, the CDR3 is TGTGCCAGTAGTATAGTCAGGGGAAGTCGTGAGTCGAACACCGGGGAGCTGTTTTTT. It codes for CASSIVRGSRESNTGELFF.